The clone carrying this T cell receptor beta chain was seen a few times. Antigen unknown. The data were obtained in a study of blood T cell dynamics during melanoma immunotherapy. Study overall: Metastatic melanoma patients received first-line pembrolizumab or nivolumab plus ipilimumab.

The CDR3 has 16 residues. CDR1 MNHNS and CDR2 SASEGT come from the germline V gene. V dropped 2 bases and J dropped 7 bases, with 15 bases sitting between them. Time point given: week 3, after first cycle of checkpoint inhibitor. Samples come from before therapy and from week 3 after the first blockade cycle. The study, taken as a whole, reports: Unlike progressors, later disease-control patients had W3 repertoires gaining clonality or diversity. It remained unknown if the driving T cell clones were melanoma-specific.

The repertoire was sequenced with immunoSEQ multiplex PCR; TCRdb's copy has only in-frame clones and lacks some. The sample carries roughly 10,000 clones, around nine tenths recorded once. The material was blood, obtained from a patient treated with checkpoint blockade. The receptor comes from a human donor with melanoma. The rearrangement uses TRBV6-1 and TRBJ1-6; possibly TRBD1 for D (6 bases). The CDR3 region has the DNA TGTGCCAGCAGTGAATTGGGGGGCGCAGGAAATTCACCCCTCCACTTT. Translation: CASSELGGAGNSPLHF.